Shown below are 15 T cell receptor beta chains from a single sample sequenced in a study of CD8+ T cells in alopecia areata (dated by TCRdb to the late 2010s). The protocol used for the library was the immunoSEQ multiplex PCR assay. For TCR sequencing, RNA was extracted from every sample and reverse transcribed into cDNA to serve as template. In its TCRdb copy, this immuneACCESS table keeps in-frame sequences only and misses some clones. Where compared with another copy, unresolved V genes explain less than half of these, and the others have no known cause. This sample lists about 200,000 clones; more than 55% were detected once. 3% to 3.5% of the sample is taken by the ten largest. According to the study, the label for this sample's time point signals: less than five weeks on oral tofacitinib. Sample treatment or condition, as interpreted from the label and publication: oral pan-JAK inhibitor, 5-10 mg twice daily.

The sequenced sample was CD4+ T cells sorted from blood, obtained at week 4, from a patient treated with tofacitinib. These receptors were taken from a human donor with alopecia areata.

The V call is TRBV9, the J call TRBJ2-3; no clear D gene. Germline V gene lookup returns CDR1 SGDLS and CDR2 YYNGEE. The CDR3 loop spans 13 amino acids. Trimming removed 0 bases from V and 7 bases from J, with 9 bases in between. The CDR3 sequence: CASSVDFAYTQYF. The CDR3 coding sequence is TGTGCCAGCAGCGTAGATTTCGCCTATACGCAGTATTTT.

This chain links TRBV29-1 with TRBJ2-5; D gene ambiguous. V was clipped by 6 bases and J by 7 bases, with 18 bases between them. Germline CDR1 and CDR2: SQVTM and ANQGSEA. This CDR3 region has 13 residues. The CDR3 bases are TGCAGCGTGCCGGGTTCCGATCATCGGACCCAGTACTTC. This translates into CSVPGSDHRTQYF. The full variable domain, rest sourced from reference TRBV29-1 and TRBJ2-5, is SAVISQKPSRDICQRGTSLTIQCQVDSQVTMMFWYRQQPGQSLTLIATANQGSEATYESGFVIDKFPISRPNLTFSTLTVSNMSPEDSSIYLCSVPGSDHRTQYFGPGTRLLVL.

This clone turned up a few times. The chain is built from TRBV4-1 and TRBJ2-1; D may be TRBD1 (5 bases). Germline V gene data show CDR1 as MGHRA and CDR2 as YSYEKL. V was pared by 6 bases and J by 8 bases, with 14 bases between. The CDR3 runs 13 residues. CDR3 bases: TGCGCCAGCAGGCAAAGTGACAGCTATGAGCAGTTCTTC. Translated, it gives CASRQSDSYEQFF.

The chain has TRBV9 and TRBJ2-1, with D unclear. Trimming cost V 0 bases and J 10 bases, with 8 bases left between them. This CDR3 has 12 amino acids. From germline, CDR1 is SGDLS and CDR2 YYNGEE. CDR3 sequence (DNA): TGTGCCAGCAGCGTAGCCTACGGGGAGCAGTTCTTC. It is translated as CASSVAYGEQFF.

The chain recombines TRBV29-1 with TRBJ2-3; tentatively, D is TRBD1 (5 bases). The length of the CDR3 is 13 residues. Trimming removed 3 bases at V and 4 bases at J, with 11 bases between. Germline V lookup: CDR1 SQVTM, CDR2 ANQGSEA. The CDR3 bases are TGCAGCGTTGAGGCCGCAGGGCCAGATACGCAGTATTTT. It yields the protein CSVEAAGPDTQYF.

The V gene is TRBV2, the J gene TRBJ2-1; possibly TRBD1 for D (6 bases). Trimming took off 0 bases at V and 7 bases at J, with 13 bases between the two ends. CDR1 is SNHLY and CDR2 is FYNNEI in the germline V gene. The CDR3 is made up of 15 amino acids. CDR3 DNA sequence: TGTGCCAGCAGTGAAGCCTCAAGGGGGTCAAATGAGCAGTTCTTC. Translated: CASSEASRGSNEQFF.

CDR3 region: CASPKPRETANYGYTF. DNA of the CDR3: TGCGCCAGCCCGAAGCCCAGGGAGACAGCGAACTATGGCTACACCTTC. V usage is TRBV23-1 and J usage is TRBJ1-2, with a weak D call TRBD1 (5 bases). TRBV23-1 has ORF status, its function being uncertain. Trimming shortened V by 8 bases and J by 2 bases, and 21 bases separated the two germline ends. This CDR3 has 16 residues.

About this clone: The sample carries other DNA sequences with the same CDR3. The chain carries TRBV5-1 and TRBJ1-1; no definite D call. Germline V gives CDR1 SGHRS, CDR2 YFSETQ. Trimming took off 0 bases at V and 1 base at J, with 4 bases between the two ends. The CDR3 sequence is 13 residues long. This chain's CDR3 is CASSLGGNTEAFF. CDR3 nucleotide sequence: TGCGCCAGCAGCTTGGGGGGGAACACTGAAGCTTTCTTT.

This clone showed up just a few times. At one end, the junction sequence differs from germline, possibly due to a read error. The rearrangement uses TRBV7-7 and TRBJ2-5; D may be TRBD2 (6 bases). CDR3 length: 14 amino acids. Germline CDR1 and CDR2: SSHAT and FNYEAQ (reference sequence). The CDR3 DNA is TGTGCTAGCAGCTTAGCAGGGAGGTCCGAGACCCAGTACTTC. Translation gives CASSLAGRSETQYF.

V and J are TRBV5-4 and TRBJ1-1, with a weak D call TRBD1 (5 bases). The V and J ends lost 1 base and 2 bases respectively, with 12 bases between them. The CDR3 loop spans 15 amino acids. The germline V gene has CDR1 SGHNT and CDR2 YYREEE (reference sequence). The CDR3 sequence is CASSLWSGLNTEAFF. The CDR3 region has the DNA TGTGCCAGCAGCTTGTGGTCAGGGTTAAACACTGAAGCTTTCTTT.

This sequence joins TRBV7-9 and TRBJ2-5; D remains unclear. Germline V gives CDR1 SEHNR, CDR2 FQNEAQ (reference sequence). The V end was cut by 2 bases, the J end by 5 bases, with 9 bases between. This CDR3 is built from 13 residues. The CDR3 nucleotides are TGTGCCAGCAGCTTAAATCTTCCTGAGACCCAGTACTTC. Translated: CASSLNLPETQYF.

This chain connects TRBV19 to TRBJ2-3; D uncertain. The CDR3 is made up of 14 amino acids. V was clipped by 3 bases and J by 2 bases, with 9 bases between them. Germline CDR1 is LNHDA and CDR2 is SQIVND (reference sequence). For the CDR3, the DNA is TGTGCCAGTAGTATTCCCACGGCCACAGATACGCAGTATTTT. Its translation is CASSIPTATDTQYF.

V and J are TRBV5-1 and TRBJ1-6; the match to TRBD1 covers 8 bases. The CDR3 consists of 16 residues. Trimming removed 4 bases from V and 8 bases from J; junction bases left unmatched: 11. Germline V CDR1 and CDR2: SGHRS, YFSETQ. CDR3 bases: TGCGCCAGCAGCGCAGGACCGATACAGGGGGATTCACCCCTCCACTTT. Its protein product is CASSAGPIQGDSPLHF. The variable domain in full, with the rest retrieved from reference TRBV5-1 and TRBJ1-6, is KAGVTQTPRYLIKTRGQQVTLSCSPISGHRSVSWYQQTPGQGLQFLFEYFSETQRNKGNFPGRFSGRQFSNSRSEMNVSTLELGDSALYLCASSAGPIQGDSPLHFGNGTRLTVT.

The J gene is TRBJ1-5, the V gene TRBV7-6; D not resolved. This CDR3 is built from 13 residues. Germline assignment: CDR1 SGHVS and CDR2 FNYEAQ. Trimming cost V 3 bases and J 0 bases, with 3 bases left between them. The CDR3 region has the DNA TGTGCCAGCAGCTTCGGTAGCAATCAGCCCCAGCATTTT. Translation: CASSFGSNQPQHF.

The CDR3 loop is CASSSELAGTTGYTF. In nucleotides, the CDR3 is TGTGCCAGCAGCTCCGAACTAGCAGGGACAACTGGCTACACCTTC. The chain combines TRBV11-2 with TRBJ1-2, with a possible D match to TRBD1 (6 bases). Trimming left V 4 bases short and J 7 bases short, with 19 bases between. This CDR3 has 15 residues. Germline V gene data show CDR1 as SGHAT and CDR2 as FQNNGV. Based on the CDR3 plus reference TRBV11-2 and TRBJ1-2, the full variable domain is EAGVAQSPRYKIIEKRQSVAFWCNPISGHATLYWYQQILGQGPKLLIQFQNNGVVDDSQLPKDRFSAERLKGVDSTLKIQPAKLEDSAVYLCASSSELAGTTGYTFGSGTRLTVV.